The clone carrying this T cell receptor (beta chain) was counted a few times. Its antigen is unidentified. This specimen belongs to a study of early T cells in non-severe SARS-CoV-2 infection. Study context: Unpaired chains resulted from sequencing bulk RNA of unsorted whole blood.

Study findings and constraints: Matching with VDJdb favored anti-spike CD8 responses (missing private and CD4 specificities).

The CDR3 has 15 residues. Trimming stripped 4 bases from V and 1 base from J, with 11 bases between. The germline V gene encodes CDR1 KGHDR and CDR2 SFDVKD. Tagging with unique molecular identifiers was applied to individual cDNA molecules. Each CDR3 protein is one row after TCRdb ran MiXCR on the 5' RACE reads. Of about 59,000 distinct CDR3 sequences detected, under 15% appear once; the ten largest clones hold about a tenth. The material sequenced was whole blood, taken at baseline. The chain couples TRBV24-1 to TRBJ2-3; D unresolved. This receptor was obtained from an adult who was a healthcare worker with PCR-confirmed SARS-CoV-2 infection or an uninfected control (not recorded which). The CDR3 nucleotides are TGTGCCACCAGTGAGTGGACGTCCGGCACAGATACGCAGTATTTT. This sequence encodes CATSEWTSGTDTQYF.